Listed below are T cell receptor beta chains from one sample, sequenced in a study of blood T cell repertoires in COVID-19. TCRdb's copy holds only in-frame clones and misses some; the assay was immunoSEQ multiplex PCR. Among around 180,000 clones listed, 88% were seen once. The sequenced sample was peripheral blood. These receptors originate from a human donor in a cohort sampled during active COVID-19. Both conserved end residues are part of each CDR3. The order of the fields is D gene, V gene, J gene, clone size, CDR3 DNA, CDR3 protein. A D gene is named only where the DNA matches it firmly. Some rows mark clone size as missing; the rest say once, few, many or name a class of expanded clone.

NA,TRBV7-2,TRBJ1-5,NA,TGTGCCAGCAGCCCGCAGGGGCCCAATCAGCCCCAGCATTTT,CASSPQGPNQPQHF
NA,TRBV21-1,TRBJ1-1,NA,TGTGCCAGCAGCAAAAACCCCCGCCAGGCGAACACTGAAGCTTTCTTT,CASSKNPRQANTEAFF
TRBD1,TRBV4-3,TRBJ1-2,NA,TGCGCCAGCAGCCCGTCTCAGGGGGGAAGTGGCTACACCTTC,CASSPSQGGSGYTF
NA,TRBV6-6,TRBJ1-3,NA,TGTGCCAGCAGTTACTCGAGTCCAGGAAACACCATATATTTT,CASSYSSPGNTIYF
NA,TRBV9,TRBJ2-7,NA,TGTGCCAGCAGCGTAGGAGGGACAAGCTCCTACGAGCAGTACTTC,CASSVGGTSSYEQYF
TRBD1,TRBV2,TRBJ2-5,NA,TGTGCCAGCAGGGGGGACAGCTCCCGGACCCAGTACTTC,CASRGDSSRTQYF
TRBD1,TRBV4-3,TRBJ2-7,NA,TGCGCCAGCAGCCAAAAGACAGGGCAGCGCTCCTACGAGCAGTACTTC,CASSQKTGQRSYEQYF
NA,TRBV6-2/TRBV6-3,TRBJ2-7,NA,TGTGCCAGCAGTTACGTTAGGACTCCCCACGAGCAGTACTTC,CASSYVRTPHEQYF
TRBD1,TRBV7-2,TRBJ1-5,NA,TGTGCCAGCAGCACCCGGGACAGTAGTCAGCCCCAGCATTTT,CASSTRDSSQPQHF
NA,TRBV20-1,TRBJ2-7,NA,TGCAGTGCTAGTGGAGGGGGCTACGAGCAGTACTTC,CSASGGGYEQYF
TRBD1,TRBV4-1,TRBJ1-1,NA,TGCGCCAGCAACTCCGGGACAGGGAACACTGAAGCTTTCTTT,CASNSGTGNTEAFF
NA,TRBV3-1/TRBV3-2,TRBJ2-7,NA,TGTGCCAGCAGCCCGTCGGGTAGCGAGATGCAGAGGCCCTACGAGCAGTACTTC,CASSPSGSEMQRPYEQYF
NA,TRBV7-2,TRBJ2-1,NA,TGTGCCACCGGAGAGGGCCTATCCTACAATGAGCAGTTCTTC,CATGEGLSYNEQFF
TRBD2,TRBV28,TRBJ2-2,NA,TGTGCCAGCTCTAGCGGGAGGGCCGGGGAGCTGTTTTTT,CASSSGRAGELFF
TRBD1,TRBV7-2,TRBJ1-5,NA,TGTGCCAGCAGCCACGGACAGGGCGACAATCAGCCCCAGCATTTT,CASSHGQGDNQPQHF
NA,TRBV5-4,TRBJ1-5,NA,TGTGCCAGCAGCTTCTTTGGCAATCAGCCCCAGCATTTT,CASSFFGNQPQHF
TRBD1,TRBV30,TRBJ2-3,once,TGTGCCTGGAGACCCCCGGGACAGGGGGGTACGCAGTATTTT,CAWRPPGQGGTQYF
TRBD1,TRBV27,TRBJ1-2,NA,TGTGCCAGCAGTTTAGAGGGACAGTATGGCTACACCTTC,CASSLEGQYGYTF
NA,TRBV24-1,TRBJ2-5,NA,TGTGCCACCAGTGCCCCTGGGGGGCAAGAGACCCAGTACTTC,CATSAPGGQETQYF
TRBD2,TRBV7-9,TRBJ2-3,NA,TGTGCCAGCAGCTCTCTTGTTAGTGGGACTAGGAGCACAGATACGCAGTATTTT,CASSSLVSGTRSTDTQYF
TRBD2,TRBV5-1,TRBJ2-7,NA,TGCGCCAGCAGCGTTAGCGGGGGAAACTACGAGCAGTACTTC,CASSVSGGNYEQYF
NA,TRBV7-9,TRBJ1-1,NA,TGTGCCAGCAGCTTTGGTCCGGACACTGAAGCTTTCTTT,CASSFGPDTEAFF